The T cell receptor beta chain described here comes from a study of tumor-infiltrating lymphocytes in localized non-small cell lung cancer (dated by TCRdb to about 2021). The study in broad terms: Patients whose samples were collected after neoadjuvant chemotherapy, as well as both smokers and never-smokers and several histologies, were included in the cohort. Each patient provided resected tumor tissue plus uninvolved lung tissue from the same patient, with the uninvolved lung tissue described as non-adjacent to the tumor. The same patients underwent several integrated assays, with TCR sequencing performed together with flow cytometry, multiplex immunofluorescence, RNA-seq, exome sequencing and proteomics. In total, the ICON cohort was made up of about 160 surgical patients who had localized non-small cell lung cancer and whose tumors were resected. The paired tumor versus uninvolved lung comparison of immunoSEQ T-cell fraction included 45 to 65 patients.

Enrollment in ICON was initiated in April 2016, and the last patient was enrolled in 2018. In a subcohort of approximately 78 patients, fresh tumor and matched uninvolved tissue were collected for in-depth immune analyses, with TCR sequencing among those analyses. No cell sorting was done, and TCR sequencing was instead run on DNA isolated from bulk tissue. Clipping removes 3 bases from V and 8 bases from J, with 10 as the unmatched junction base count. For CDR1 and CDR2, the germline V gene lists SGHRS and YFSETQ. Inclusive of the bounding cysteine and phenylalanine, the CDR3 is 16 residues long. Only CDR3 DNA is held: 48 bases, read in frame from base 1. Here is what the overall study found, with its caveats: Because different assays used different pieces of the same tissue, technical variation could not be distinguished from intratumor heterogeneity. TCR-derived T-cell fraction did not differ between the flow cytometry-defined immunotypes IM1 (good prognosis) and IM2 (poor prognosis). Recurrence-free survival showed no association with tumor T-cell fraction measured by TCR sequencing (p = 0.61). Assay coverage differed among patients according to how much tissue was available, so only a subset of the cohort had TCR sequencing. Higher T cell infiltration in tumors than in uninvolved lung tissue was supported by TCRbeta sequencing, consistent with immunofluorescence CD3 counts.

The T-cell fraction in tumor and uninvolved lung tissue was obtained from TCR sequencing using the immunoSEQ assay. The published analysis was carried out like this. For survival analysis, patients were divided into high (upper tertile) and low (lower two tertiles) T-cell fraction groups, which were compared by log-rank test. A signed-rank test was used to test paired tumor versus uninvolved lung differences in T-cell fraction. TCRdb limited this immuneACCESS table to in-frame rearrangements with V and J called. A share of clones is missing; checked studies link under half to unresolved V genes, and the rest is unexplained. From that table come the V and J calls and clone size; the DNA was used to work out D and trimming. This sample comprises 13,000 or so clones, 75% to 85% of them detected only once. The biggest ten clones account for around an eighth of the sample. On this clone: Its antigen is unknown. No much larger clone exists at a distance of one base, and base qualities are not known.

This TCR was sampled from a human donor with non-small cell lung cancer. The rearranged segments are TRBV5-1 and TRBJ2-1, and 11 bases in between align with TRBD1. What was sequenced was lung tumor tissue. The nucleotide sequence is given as TGCGCCAGCAGCTCAGCCCGGGGACAGGGGGTCGATGAGCAGTTCTTC. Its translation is CASSSARGQGVDEQFF.